The 6 T cell receptor beta chains below come from one sample, sequenced in a study of regulatory T cells in long-lasting Graves disease. Indicated time point: persistent/refractory GD, antithyroid drugs over 5 years with positive TRAb. The TCR library used RNA extracted from PBMCs. According to the study, TCR beta libraries were built with iRepertoire HTBI primers and CDR3-region Arm-PCR. MiXCR was run by TCRdb on the multiplex PCR reads, yielding one entry per CDR3 protein. This table has some 440,000 distinct CDR3 sequences, more than 20% appearing once. Sequencing was performed on peripheral blood mononuclear cells (PBMCs), taken when the disease was refractory, from a patient treated with antithyroid drugs. These receptors came from a female donor with Graves disease.

This clonotype was detected ten times or more. The CDR3 bases are TGTGCCAGCGAGGGCACCTTGAACACTGAAGCTTTCTTT. Translating it yields CASEGTLNTEAFF. V is TRBV16 and J is TRBJ1-1; D call uncertain. V lost 8 bases, J lost 0 bases, and 10 bases lay in between. This CDR3 is 13 amino acids long. Germline CDR1 reads KGHSY; CDR2 reads FQNENV.

To note about this clonotype: A much larger clone differs from this one at a single base, so this may be a read error. The genes are TRBV20-1 and TRBJ1-1, with 10 bases identical to TRBD1. Trimming removed 0 bases from V and 4 bases from J; junction bases left unmatched: 5. The length of the CDR3 is 15 residues. Germline CDR1 reads DFQATT; CDR2 reads SNEGSKA (reference sequence). Here the CDR3 reads CSARDSRTGGTEAFF. CDR3 bases: TGCAGTGCTAGAGATTCTAGGACAGGGGGCACTGAAGCTTTCTTT.

J is TRBJ1-1 and V is TRBV30; no definite D call. This CDR3 spans 13 amino acids. CDR1 is GTSNPN and CDR2 is SVGIG in the germline V gene (reference sequence). The ends were cut back, 2 bases at V and 0 bases at J, with 7 bases in the middle. Written as DNA, the CDR3 is TGTGCCTGGAGTTGGGTCGTGAACACTGAAGCTTTCTTT. Protein sequence: CAWSWVVNTEAFF.

For this clonotype: A much bigger clone sits one base away, suggesting this may be a read error. CDR3 protein: CSVRQGDIQYF. In DNA form, the CDR3 reads TGCAGTGTTCGACAGGGGGACATTCAGTACTTC. The V and J genes are TRBV20-1 and TRBJ2-4; 9 positions match TRBD1. The CDR3 consists of 11 residues. The junction had 3 bases not matched to a gene; V was cut back by 7 bases and J by 8 bases. In germline, CDR1 is DFQATT, CDR2 SNEGSKA (reference sequence).

The J gene is TRBJ1-2, the V gene TRBV18; TRBD1 matches at 7 bases. CDR3 size: 13 residues. Germline V gene sequence: CDR1 KGHSH, CDR2 LQKENI. With 3 bases clipped from V and 8 bases from J, the junction kept 6 bases outside the gene matches. The CDR3 protein is CASSPRQGEGYTF. CDR3 nucleotides: TGTGCCAGCTCACCCAGACAGGGTGAAGGCTACACCTTC.

A few counts support this clonotype. This chain links TRBV19 with TRBJ1-5; 7 bases align to TRBD1. Trimming took 5 bases from V and 3 from J; bases not matched to a gene: 10. Germline lookup yields CDR1 LNHDA and CDR2 SQIVND (reference sequence). The CDR3 is 16 amino acids. This CDR3 is CASSPSDRAINQPQHF. Written as DNA, the CDR3 is TGTGCCAGTAGTCCAAGTGACAGGGCCATCAATCAGCCCCAGCATTTT.